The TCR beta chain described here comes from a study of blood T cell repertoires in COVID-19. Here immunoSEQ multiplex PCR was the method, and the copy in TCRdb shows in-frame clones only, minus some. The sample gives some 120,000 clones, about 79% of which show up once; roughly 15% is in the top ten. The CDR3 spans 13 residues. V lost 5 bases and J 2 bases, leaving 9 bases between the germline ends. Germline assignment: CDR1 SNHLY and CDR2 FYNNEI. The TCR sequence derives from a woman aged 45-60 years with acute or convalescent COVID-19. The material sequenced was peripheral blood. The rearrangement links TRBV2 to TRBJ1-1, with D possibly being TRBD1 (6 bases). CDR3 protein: CASSMDSNTEAFF. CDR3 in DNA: TGTGCCAGCAGTATGGACAGTAACACTGAAGCTTTCTTT.